Shown below are 28 T cell receptor beta chains from a single sample sequenced in a study of blood T cell repertoires in COVID-19. Only in-frame clones appear in the TCRdb table, and some are missing; sequencing was by immunoSEQ multiplex PCR. The sample has 55,000 to 80,000 clones, 81% seen once. Specimen: peripheral blood. The receptors here all came from a woman in her sixties or seventies with acute or convalescent COVID-19.

CDR3: CASRDRGTDTQYF. CDR3 DNA sequence: TGTGCCTCCCGGGACAGGGGCACAGATACGCAGTATTTT. This rearrangement joins TRBV30 to TRBJ2-3; TRBD1 matches at 9 bases. The CDR3 has 13 amino acids. V lost 7 bases, J lost 1 base, and 3 bases stayed unmatched. CDR1 and CDR2 (germline): GTSNPN, SVGIG (reference sequence).

The V call is TRBV3-1 (or the pseudogene TRBV3-2), the J call TRBJ1-4, with 9 bases lining up with TRBD1. V shed 4 bases, J shed 7 bases, and the junction held 7 bases outside the gene matches. The CDR3 extends over 15 amino acids. The germline CDR1 and CDR2 sequences are LGHDT and YNNKEL (reference sequence). Written as DNA, the CDR3 is TGTGCCAGCAGCCCTACGGACAGGGGAGGTGAAAAACTGTTTTTT. It encodes CASSPTDRGGEKLFF.

This sequence joins TRBV7-9 and TRBJ1-4, with 7 nucleotides matching TRBD1. V was pared by 5 bases and J by 4 bases, with 7 bases of the junction left unmatched. The CDR3 contains 15 residues. Germline lookup yields CDR1 SEHNR and CDR2 FQNEAQ (reference sequence). The CDR3 region is CASSARQGFNEKLFF. The CDR3 bases are TGTGCCAGCAGCGCAAGACAGGGCTTTAATGAAAAACTGTTTTTT.

This sequence joins TRBV30 and TRBJ2-7; TRBD2 matches 16 bases. The CDR3 spans 16 residues. V trimming: 7 bases; J trimming: 1 base; junction bases outside the gene matches: 7. From germline, CDR1 is GTSNPN and CDR2 SVGIG (reference sequence). CDR3 loop: CASAGLAGGGSYEQYF. CDR3 in DNA: TGTGCCTCCGCGGGACTAGCGGGAGGGGGTTCCTACGAGCAGTACTTC.

The rearrangement uses TRBV19 and TRBJ2-3; 8 bases are a match to TRBD2. The germline V gene has CDR1 LNHDA and CDR2 SQIVND (reference sequence). V dropped 3 bases and J dropped 0; count of bases not matched to a gene: 14. This CDR3 has 19 residues. The CDR3 DNA sequence: TGTGCCAGTAGTATTGGCCTCGCGGGAGGCCAAACTAGCACAGATACGCAGTATTTT. Protein: CASSIGLAGGQTSTDTQYF.

The CDR3 region is CAWGRGTLIPSPYEQYF. Here the CDR3 DNA reads TGTGCCTGGGGAAGAGGGACACTTATACCCTCCCCCTACGAGCAGTACTTC. The chain combines TRBV19 with TRBJ2-7, with D maybe TRBD1 (6 bases). In germline, CDR1 is LNHDA, CDR2 SQIVND (reference sequence). The CDR3 spans 17 residues. The V end was cut by 11 bases, the J end by 2 bases, with 28 bases between.

The chain uses TRBV11-2 and TRBJ1-4, with D perhaps matching TRBD1 (6 bases). The CDR3 spans 15 residues. Germline CDR1 is SGHAT and CDR2 is FQNNGV. With 1 base removed from V and 0 bases from J, the gap between germline ends came to 6 bases. The CDR3: CASSLGQATNEKLFF. CDR3 nucleotides: TGTGCCAGCAGCTTAGGACAGGCAACTAATGAAAAACTGTTTTTT.

V is TRBV2 and J is TRBJ2-7; no clear D. Germline lookup yields CDR1 SNHLY and CDR2 FYNNEI. The CDR3 totals 12 residues. Trimming took 6 bases from V and 0 from J, leaving 6 bases between them. The CDR3 DNA follows: TGTGCCAGCAGACGGAGCTCCTACGAGCAGTACTTC. Translation gives CASRRSSYEQYF.

This clone has only one observation. The V gene is TRBV27, the J gene TRBJ2-1; TRBD2 matches 11 bases. The ends lost 2 bases at V and 0 bases at J; junction bases unmatched: 3. This CDR3 is 17 amino acids long. Germline CDR1 MNHEY, CDR2 SMNVEV (reference sequence). The CDR3 bases are TGTGCCAGCAGTTTAGGGACTAGCGGAGGCTCCTACAATGAGCAGTTCTTC. Amino acids: CASSLGTSGGSYNEQFF.

CDR3 DNA: TGCAGCGTATCCACAGGGGGCAACGGGGAGCTGTTTTTT. This codes for CSVSTGGNGELFF. The rearrangement uses TRBV29-1 and TRBJ2-2; 9 nucleotides agree with TRBD1. The CDR3 runs to 13 residues. CDR1 and CDR2 from the germline V gene are SQVTM and ANQGSEA. J lost 7 bases, V lost 6 bases, and 6 bases had no gene match.

The chain combines TRBV2 with TRBJ2-7, with 11 bases aligning to TRBD2. The germline V gene encodes CDR1 SNHLY and CDR2 FYNNEI. The V gene end was trimmed by 7 bases and the J gene end by 4 bases; junction bases not matched to a gene: 6. The CDR3 sequence is 14 residues long. The CDR3 coding sequence is TGTGCCAGCAACCTAGCGGGAGGCATTTACGAGCAGTACTTC. It codes for CASNLAGGIYEQYF.

The rearrangement joins TRBV5-8 to TRBJ2-7; 7 bases agree with TRBD1. CDR3 length: 14 amino acids. Trimming cost V 9 bases and J 0 bases; bases outside gene matches: 9. Germline V gene data show CDR1 as SGHTS and CDR2 as YDEGEE. The CDR3 reads CATNRGDSSYEQYF. The CDR3 nucleotides read TGTGCCACGAACCGAGGGGACAGCTCCTACGAGCAGTACTTC.

The DNA for the CDR3 is TGCGCCAGCAGCTTATCAGGTCAGGTCACTGAAGCTTTCTTT. Translated: CASSLSGQVTEAFF. V usage is TRBV5-1 and J usage is TRBJ1-1, with unresolved D. The CDR3 spans 14 residues. Germline V lookup: CDR1 SGHRS, CDR2 YFSETQ. V gave up 2 bases and J gave up 4 bases, with 12 bases separating them.

The chain couples TRBV7-2 to TRBJ2-1; TRBD2 agrees at 10 bases. The ends lost 5 bases at V and 8 bases at J; junction bases unmatched: 3. The CDR3 is made up of 13 amino acids. CDR1 and CDR2 from the germline V gene are SGHTA and FQGNSA. DNA of the CDR3: TGTGCCAGCAGCGTTACTAGCGGGGATGAGCAGTTCTTC. Its protein is CASSVTSGDEQFF. Using reference TRBV7-2 and TRBJ2-1 for the parts outside the CDR3, the full variable domain is GAGVSQSPSNKVTEKGKDVELRCDPISGHTALYWYRQSLGQGLEFLIYFQGNSAPDKSGLPSDRFSAERTGGSVSTLTIQRTQQEDSAVYLCASSVTSGDEQFFGPGTRLTVL.

V gene TRBV5-5 combines with J gene TRBJ2-7; 7 bases line up with TRBD1. This CDR3 region has 14 residues. Germline values: CDR1 SGHKS, CDR2 YYEKEE (reference sequence). V shed 1 base and J 7 bases; nucleotides not matched to a gene: 8. CDR3 DNA: TGTGCCAGCAGCTTGACAGGGGATGGGTTAGAGCAGTACTTC. Translated, it gives CASSLTGDGLEQYF.

This sequence joins TRBV28 and TRBJ2-5, with a weak D call TRBD2 (6 bases). Germline CDR1 reads MDHEN; CDR2 reads SYDVKM. CDR3 length: 16 residues. Trimming took 7 bases from V and 5 from J, leaving 23 bases between them. The CDR3 is CASKLLRGIGTETQYF. The CDR3 DNA follows: TGTGCCAGCAAATTACTCCGCGGGATAGGTACGGAGACCCAGTACTTC.

The chain combines TRBV4-1 with TRBJ2-3; 9 bases map to TRBD2. This CDR3 is built from 16 residues. After removal of 2 bases from V and 0 bases from J, the junction contained 3 bases not matched to a gene. The germline V gene encodes CDR1 MGHRA and CDR2 YSYEKL. The CDR3 bases are TGCGCCAGCAGCCAAAATAGCGGGAGTAGCACAGATACGCAGTATTTT. Its protein product is CASSQNSGSSTDTQYF.

Only one count was recorded for this clone. The V gene is TRBV28, the J gene TRBJ1-5; TRBD1 is a possible D gene (6 bases). Germline CDR1 is MDHEN and CDR2 is SYDVKM. V was shortened by 6 bases and J by 5 bases, with 17 bases between the two germline ends. The CDR3 length is 15 residues. The CDR3 coding sequence is TGTGCCAGCAGGAATCAGGGGTTGGGGGATCAGCCCCAGCATTTT. Its protein product is CASRNQGLGDQPQHF.

The chain carries TRBV7-2 and TRBJ2-2; D not certain. Germline V CDR1 and CDR2: SGHTA, FQGNSA. Trimming shortened V by 3 bases and J by 6 bases, and 8 bases separated the two germline ends. CDR3 length: 13 amino acids. DNA for the CDR3: TGTGCCAGCAGCTTGAGGCTAGCCGGGGAGCTGTTTTTT. As protein: CASSLRLAGELFF. Looking up the rest from reference TRBV7-2 and TRBJ2-2 gives the full variable domain: GAGVSQSPSNKVTEKGKDVELRCDPISGHTALYWYRQSLGQGLEFLIYFQGNSAPDKSGLPSDRFSAERTGGSVSTLTIQRTQQEDSAVYLCASSLRLAGELFFGEGSRLTVL.

This chain connects TRBV29-1 to TRBJ1-2, with D possibly TRBD1 on 6 matching bases. Per the germline V gene, CDR1 is SQVTM and CDR2 is ANQGSEA. Trimming took 7 bases from V and 2 from J, leaving 17 bases between them. The CDR3 length is 14 residues. This CDR3 is CSARATGLNYGYTF. CDR3 in DNA: TGCAGCGCCCGGGCGACAGGCCTAAACTATGGCTACACCTTC.

This chain uses TRBV19 with TRBJ1-5; D is perhaps TRBD1 (5 bases). V lost 3 bases to trimming and J lost 3 bases, with 9 bases between them. CDR1 is LNHDA and CDR2 is SQIVND in the germline V gene (reference sequence). This CDR3 spans 14 amino acids. The CDR3 DNA reads TGTGCCAGTAGTATTGACAGAAACAATCAGCCCCAGCATTTT. Its translation is CASSIDRNNQPQHF.

This sequence joins TRBV27 and TRBJ2-1; D remains unclear. Germline assignment: CDR1 MNHEY and CDR2 SMNVEV (reference sequence). CDR3 length: 14 residues. V was shortened by 3 bases and J by 4 bases, with 10 bases between the two germline ends. DNA of the CDR3: TGTGCCAGCAGTTTTACAGCCGTGTACAATGAGCAGTTCTTC. Translating it yields CASSFTAVYNEQFF.

This rearrangement joins TRBV7-8 to TRBJ2-1; 11 bases align to TRBD2. The CDR3 runs to 14 residues. Trimming cost V 5 bases and J 10 bases; bases outside gene matches: 7. The germline gives CDR1 SGHVS, CDR2 FQNEAQ. Here the CDR3 reads CASSHLAGGREQFF. CDR3 DNA: TGTGCCAGCAGCCACCTAGCGGGAGGAAGGGAGCAGTTCTTC.

This clone was detected a few times. The rearrangement uses TRBV5-1 and TRBJ2-7; TRBD2 might be the D (5 bases). Trimming removed 0 bases from V and 7 bases from J, with 14 bases in between. Germline-derived CDR1 and CDR2 are SGHRS and YFSETQ. The CDR3 is 14 amino acids. CDR3 amino acids: CASSLASASGEQYF. In nucleotides, the CDR3 is TGCGCCAGCAGCTTGGCGTCAGCCTCGGGGGAGCAGTACTTC. Full variable domain (remainder filled in from reference TRBV5-1 and TRBJ2-7): KAGVTQTPRYLIKTRGQQVTLSCSPISGHRSVSWYQQTPGQGLQFLFEYFSETQRNKGNFPGRFSGRQFSNSRSEMNVSTLELGDSALYLCASSLASASGEQYFGPGTRLTVT.

The gene calls are TRBV3-1 (or the pseudogene TRBV3-2) and TRBJ1-1; tentatively, D is TRBD1 (5 bases). The CDR3 sequence is 15 residues long. Germline assignment: CDR1 LGHDT and CDR2 YNNKEL (reference sequence). The V end was cut by 0 bases, the J end by 3 bases, with 11 bases between. This CDR3 is CASSQDRQLYTEAFF. In nucleotides, the CDR3 is TGTGCCAGCAGCCAAGATCGACAGCTCTACACTGAAGCTTTCTTT.

This sequence joins TRBV7-2 and TRBJ1-2; 7 bases agree with TRBD1. The CDR3 contains 14 residues. Germline CDR1 and CDR2: SGHTA and FQGNSA. The J segment lost 4 bases and the V segment lost 1 base, leaving 3 bases of the junction unmatched. The CDR3 coding sequence is TGTGCCAGCAGCTTAGATACAGGGGCCTATGGCTACACCTTC. Its translation: CASSLDTGAYGYTF.

The chain is built from TRBV7-8 and TRBJ2-5; 7 bases are a match to TRBD1. Trimming took 5 bases from V and 0 from J; bases not matched to a gene: 9. The germline V gene has CDR1 SGHVS and CDR2 FQNEAQ. The CDR3 runs 16 residues. In DNA form, the CDR3 reads TGTGCCAGCAGCGTCGGACAGGCGCCGTACCAAGAGACCCAGTACTTC. This translates into CASSVGQAPYQETQYF.

V gene TRBV19 combines with J gene TRBJ2-5; the D gene is possibly TRBD1 (6 bases). Germline lookup yields CDR1 LNHDA and CDR2 SQIVND (reference sequence). The CDR3 spans 15 residues. V lost 3 bases and J lost 1, with 12 bases in between. The CDR3 region is CASSMGTPFQETQYF. The CDR3 DNA reads TGTGCCAGTAGTATGGGGACACCATTCCAAGAGACCCAGTACTTC.